These 22 T cell receptor beta chains share one sample of origin, sequenced in a study of cytomegalovirus exposure and HLA in healthy donors. The study ran its PCR with 60 Vbeta and 13 Jbeta primers. Sequenced by immunoSEQ multiplex PCR; TCRdb stores in-frame clones only, minus some. In all, the sample yields under 150,000 clones. Input material: PBMCs. These receptors all come from a man between 35 and 55 years old in good health and CMV-seronegative.

V usage is TRBV19 and J usage is TRBJ2-7; TRBD2 might be the D (6 bases). The germline V and J ends were trimmed by 1 base and 3 bases, with 10 bases remaining between them. This CDR3 spans 14 amino acids. Germline lookup yields CDR1 LNHDA and CDR2 SQIVND (reference sequence). In DNA form, the CDR3 reads TGTGCCAGTAGTATAGTGGGGACTTACTACGAGCAGTACTTC. Its protein product is CASSIVGTYYEQYF.

The genes are TRBV5-4 and TRBJ2-1; 10 bases are shared with TRBD1. This CDR3 comprises 15 residues. The junction had 6 bases not matched to a gene; V was cut back by 3 bases and J by 6 bases. Germline V gene data show CDR1 as SGHNT and CDR2 as YYREEE (reference sequence). DNA of the CDR3: TGTGCCAGCAGCTCCAGGACAGGGGGGGCCAATGAGCAGTTCTTC. Encoded protein: CASSSRTGGANEQFF.

The chain links TRBV6-4 to TRBJ2-7; 8 bases are a match to TRBD1. V lost 0 bases, J lost 2 bases, and 6 bases stayed unmatched. This CDR3 has 16 residues. Germline V gives CDR1 MRHNA, CDR2 SNTAGT. For the CDR3, the DNA is TGTGCCAGCAGTGACTCGGGGACAGGTAATCCCTACGAGCAGTACTTC. Amino acids: CASSDSGTGNPYEQYF.

This chain uses TRBV4-2 with TRBJ1-4, with TRBD1 matching over 7 bases. This CDR3 contains 16 residues. Per germline, CDR1 LGHNA and CDR2 YNFKEQ. The junction had 7 bases not matched to a gene; V was cut back by 6 bases and J by 0 bases. CDR3 loop: CASRKTGTATNEKLFF. Here the CDR3 DNA reads TGTGCCAGCAGGAAAACCGGGACAGCAACTAATGAAAAACTGTTTTTT.

This rearrangement joins TRBV5-6 to TRBJ1-6; 7 bases agree with TRBD1. There are 15 residues in the CDR3. V was clipped by 2 bases and J by 3 bases; unmatched bases: 2. Germline V gene lookup returns CDR1 SGHDT and CDR2 YYEEEE. The CDR3 bases are TGTGCCAGCAGCTTCTGGACAGGCTATAATTCACCCCTCCACTTT. Its protein is CASSFWTGYNSPLHF.

This chain uses TRBV4-1 with TRBJ1-5; tentatively, D is TRBD1 (6 bases). Germline V gene data show CDR1 as MGHRA and CDR2 as YSYEKL. This CDR3 is 13 amino acids long. Deletions cut 4 bases from V and 7 bases from J, with 11 bases between. The CDR3 region has the DNA TGCGCCAGCAGCCTACGACAGGAGCAGCCCCAGCATTTT. Translation: CASSLRQEQPQHF.

The rearrangement links TRBV5-6 to TRBJ2-3, with D tentatively TRBD1 (6 bases). CDR3 length equals 14 residues. Trimming took 0 bases from V and 2 from J, leaving 7 bases between them. CDR1 and CDR2 from the germline V gene are SGHDT and YYEEEE. The DNA of the CDR3 is TGTGCCAGCAGCTTGGGGGGGCACACAGATACGCAGTATTTT. As protein: CASSLGGHTDTQYF.

This chain uses TRBV7-6 with TRBJ1-2; TRBD1 matches at 8 bases. V lost 5 bases to trimming and J lost 3 bases; unmatched junction nucleotides: 11. CDR3 length equals 16 residues. The germline V gene has CDR1 SGHVS and CDR2 FNYEAQ. CDR3: CASSGTSRGPYYGYTF. The DNA of the CDR3 is TGTGCCAGCAGCGGAACCTCCAGGGGGCCATACTATGGCTACACCTTC.

The rearrangement links TRBV5-6 to TRBJ1-5; D perhaps matches TRBD1 (5 bases). The CDR3 covers 15 residues. Germline V gene data show CDR1 as SGHDT and CDR2 as YYEEEE. V lost 4 bases, J lost 2 bases, and 13 bases lay in between. As DNA, the CDR3 is TGTGCCAGCAGCCCGCGGGGGGTAGGCAATCAGCCCCAGCATTTT. Protein sequence: CASSPRGVGNQPQHF.

J is TRBJ2-3 and V is TRBV4-2, with TRBD1 matching over 12 bases. The CDR3 is 16 amino acids. CDR1 LGHNA and CDR2 YNFKEQ come from the germline V gene. V shed 3 bases, J shed 11 bases, and the junction held 12 bases outside the gene matches. This CDR3 is CASSQGQGAESKGQYF. The CDR3, as DNA: TGTGCCAGCAGCCAGGGACAGGGGGCGGAATCTAAGGGGCAGTATTTT.

Turning to this clone: Other DNA sequences in the sample encode the same CDR3. The CDR3 DNA sequence: TGCGCCAGCAGCTTGGGGGGGGGAACCTACGAGCAGTACTTC. Amino acids: CASSLGGGTYEQYF. The chain joins TRBV5-1 to TRBJ2-7; 7 bases fit TRBD2. The trim removed 0 bases at V and 2 bases at J, leaving 2 bases unmatched. Germline V CDR1 and CDR2: SGHRS, YFSETQ. The CDR3 is made up of 14 amino acids.

The chain recombines TRBV28 with TRBJ1-1, with TRBD1 matching 9 bases. Trimming removed 6 bases from V and 0 bases from J; junction bases left unmatched: 8. This CDR3 comprises 16 residues. CDR1 and CDR2 from the germline V gene are MDHEN and SYDVKM. DNA of the CDR3: TGTGCCAGCAGCTCAACAGGGACAGGGATGAACACTGAAGCTTTCTTT. Its translation: CASSSTGTGMNTEAFF. Drawing the rest from reference TRBV28 and TRBJ1-1, the complete variable domain is DVKVTQSSRYLVKRTGEKVFLECVQDMDHENMFWYRQDPGLGLRLIYFSYDVKMKEKGDIPEGYSVSREKKERFSLILESASTNQTSMYLCASSSTGTGMNTEAFFGQGTRLTVV.

The CDR3 is CASSGGSDEQYF. The CDR3 DNA follows: TGTGCCAGCAGCGGAGGTAGTGACGAGCAGTACTTC. The chain has TRBV9 and TRBJ2-7; D not certain. V shed 3 bases and J shed 5 bases, with 9 bases lying between them. The CDR3 sequence is 12 residues long. Germline-derived CDR1 and CDR2 are SGDLS and YYNGEE.

The chain links TRBV6-5 to TRBJ2-1, with 7 bases lining up with TRBD2. The germline V gene has CDR1 MNHEY and CDR2 SVGAGI. This CDR3 is 14 amino acids long. V lost 7 bases and J lost 6; bases outside the gene matches: 9. The CDR3 loop reads CASTRVAGGNEQFF. CDR3 in DNA: TGTGCCAGCACGCGCGTAGCGGGCGGCAATGAGCAGTTCTTC.

The chain uses TRBV4-3 and TRBJ1-5; D unresolved. CDR1 LGHNA and CDR2 YSLEER come from the germline V gene. The length of the CDR3 is 15 residues. V was clipped by 0 bases and J by 4 bases, with 10 bases between them. CDR3 sequence: CASSQEVTRNQPQHF. The CDR3 coding sequence is TGCGCCAGCAGCCAAGAGGTGACAAGGAATCAGCCCCAGCATTTT.

V gene TRBV9 combines with J gene TRBJ2-1; TRBD2 matches 10 bases. Trimming at V came to 6 bases and at J to 9 bases, leaving 12 bases not matched to a gene. In germline, CDR1 is SGDLS, CDR2 YYNGEE. The CDR3 sequence is 15 residues long. CDR3 nucleotide sequence: TGTGCCAGCACCCATAGCGGGGGGACTGATTCTGAGCAGTTCTTC. It yields the protein CASTHSGGTDSEQFF.

This chain uses TRBV18 with TRBJ1-4, with D possibly TRBD1 on 6 matching bases. The germline V and J ends were trimmed by 2 bases and 13 bases, with 17 bases remaining between them. Germline CDR1 reads KGHSH; CDR2 reads LQKENI. This CDR3 spans 14 amino acids. The CDR3 bases are TGTGCCAGCTCACCAGGGGGAACAGGGACGGGACTGTTTTTT. Translating it yields CASSPGGTGTGLFF.

This chain joins TRBV5-4 and TRBJ2-5; D perhaps matches TRBD1 (7 bases). The CDR3 length is 15 residues. CDR1 SGHNT and CDR2 YYREEE come from the germline V gene (reference sequence). Trimming removed 4 bases from V and 3 bases from J, with 16 bases in between. CDR3 region: CASSPAGRGEETQYF. Written as DNA, the CDR3 is TGTGCCAGCAGCCCGGCGGGCAGGGGGGAAGAGACCCAGTACTTC.

The chain uses TRBV7-2 and TRBJ2-2; D is possibly TRBD1 (5 bases). This CDR3 is 13 amino acids long. Per germline, CDR1 SGHTA and CDR2 FQGNSA. V was shortened by 5 bases and J by 5 bases, with 9 bases between the two germline ends. CDR3 loop: CASSTGQTGELFF. The CDR3 DNA sequence: TGTGCCAGCAGCACCGGACAAACCGGGGAGCTGTTTTTT.

The chain has TRBV5-4 and TRBJ2-7, with 9 bases matching TRBD2. After removal of 5 bases from V and 1 base from J, the junction contained 7 bases not matched to a gene. Looked up from germline, CDR1 is SGHNT and CDR2 is YYREEE (reference sequence). CDR3 length: 15 residues. The CDR3 DNA is TGTGCCAGCAGTTTAGCGGGGGCGCAATCCTACGAGCAGTACTTC. It translates to CASSLAGAQSYEQYF.

The chain links TRBV5-1 to TRBJ2-3, with D possibly TRBD2 on 5 matching bases. The ends were cut back, 2 bases at V and 8 bases at J, with 9 bases in the middle. The CDR3 extends over 12 amino acids. CDR1 and CDR2 from the germline V gene are SGHRS and YFSETQ. CDR3 DNA: TGCGCCAGCAGCTTATCGGAGGCTACGCAGTATTTT. Its protein is CASSLSEATQYF.

The chain carries TRBV11-2 and TRBJ2-3; 8 nucleotides line up with TRBD2. The CDR3 contains 16 residues. V trimming: 4 bases; J trimming: 3 bases; junction bases outside the gene matches: 9. CDR1 and CDR2 (germline): SGHAT, FQNNGV. The chain's CDR3 is CASSSLNRGGTDTQYF. For the CDR3, the DNA is TGTGCCAGCAGCTCCCTTAATCGGGGGGGAACAGATACGCAGTATTTT.